This T cell receptor (beta chain) was recorded in a study of blood T cell repertoires in COVID-19. On the study more broadly: Sites across the United States, Italy and Spain contributed samples from acute and convalescent COVID-19.

Trimming cost V 2 bases and J 6 bases, with 13 bases left between them. The CDR3 extends over 13 amino acids. CDR1 and CDR2 from the germline V gene are SQVTM and ANQGSEA. Original processing notes: Amplifying reference gene primers gave estimates of nucleated cell counts. Sequencing used immunoSEQ multiplex PCR; TCRdb keeps in-frame clones, though not all of them. That table furnishes V, J and clone size, whereas the DNA furnished D and trimming. The profile shows around 200,000 clones, roughly nine tenths of them singletons. Sequencing input: PBMCs or T cells enriched from blood (not recorded which). The sequence was obtained from a woman aged 40 to 49 with acute COVID-19. This chain links TRBV29-1 with TRBJ1-1; D is perhaps TRBD1 (5 bases). DNA for the CDR3: TGCAGCGTTGAAAACCTACCGGGGGCTGAAGCTTTCTTT. Translated, it gives CSVENLPGAEAFF.